This entry lists 3 T cell receptor beta chains sequenced from one sample in a study of T cells after yellow fever vaccination. TCRdb re-analysed the 5' RACE reads in MiXCR, keeping a single row per CDR3 protein. Among about 330,000 distinct CDR3 sequences, over 4% were seen once, and the ten largest hold around 25%. This material consisted of PBMCs, taken 5 days after the yellow fever booster vaccination. These receptors came from a young man who received the YFV17D yellow fever vaccine.

V is TRBV12-3 or TRBV12-4 and J is TRBJ2-5; either TRBD1 or TRBD2 may supply D (5 bases each). This CDR3 is built from 14 residues. The V end lost 5 bases, the J end lost 5 bases, and 15 bases lay between the germline ends. The CDR3 protein is CASSRAGTLETQYF. The CDR3 bases are TGTGCCAGCAGTCGAGCCGGGACCCTCGAGACCCAGTACTTC.

This clonotype was detected a few times. The chain couples TRBV7-2 to TRBJ2-5; D remains ambiguous. There are 14 residues in the CDR3. The germline V and J ends were trimmed by 5 bases and 1 base, with 11 bases remaining between them. Germline V gene lookup returns CDR1 SGHTA and CDR2 FQGNSA. As DNA, the CDR3 is TGTGCCAGCAGCCCCTGGGTCAGCCAAGAGACCCAGTACTTC. Translation: CASSPWVSQETQYF.

This clonotype was observed many times. The chain is built from TRBV20-1 and TRBJ1-1, with TRBD1 as a possible D gene (5 bases). The CDR3 length is 14 residues. Germline V lookup: CDR1 DFQATT, CDR2 SNEGSKA (reference sequence). V lost 3 bases, J lost 4 bases, and 15 bases lay in between. The CDR3 spells CSASFGGAGTEAFF. The CDR3 nucleotides read TGCAGTGCTAGCTTTGGAGGGGCTGGCACTGAAGCTTTCTTT.